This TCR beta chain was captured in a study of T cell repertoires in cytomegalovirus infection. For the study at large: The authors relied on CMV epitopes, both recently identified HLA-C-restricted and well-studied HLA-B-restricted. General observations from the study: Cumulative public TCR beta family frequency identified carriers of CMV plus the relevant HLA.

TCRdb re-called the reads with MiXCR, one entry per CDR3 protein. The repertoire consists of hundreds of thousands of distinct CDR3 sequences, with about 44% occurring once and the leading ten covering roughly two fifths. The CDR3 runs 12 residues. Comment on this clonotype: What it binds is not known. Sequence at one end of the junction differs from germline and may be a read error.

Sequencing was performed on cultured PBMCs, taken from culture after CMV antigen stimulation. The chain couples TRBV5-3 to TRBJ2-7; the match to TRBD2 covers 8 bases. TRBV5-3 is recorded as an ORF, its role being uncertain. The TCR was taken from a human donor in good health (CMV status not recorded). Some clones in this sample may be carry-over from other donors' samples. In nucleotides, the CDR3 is TGTGCCAGCAGCTTTGGCCGGGGGGGGCAGTACTTC. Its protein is CASSFGRGGQYF.